This TCR beta chain is drawn from a study of pediatric ulcerative colitis. Study results and limitations: A couple of patients' blood samples yielded substantially fewer templates.

The germline V gene encodes CDR1 SGHRS and CDR2 YFSETQ. This CDR3 is 13 amino acids long. Deletions cut 8 bases from V and 6 bases from J, with 17 bases between. This table comes from immunoSEQ multiplex PCR, and its TCRdb copy is limited to in-frame clones, with some not included. This table holds some 35,000 clones, about 81% found once. One to two pinch biopsies were taken from the rectum during colonoscopy. A word on this clone: Antigen unknown.

This chain uses TRBV5-1 with TRBJ1-1; D gene unclear. Input material: gut tissue. This TCR derives from a boy between 10 and 17 years old with mild ulcerative colitis. The CDR3 coding sequence is TGCGCCAGTCGGGAGGCGATTCTCGCTGAAGCTTTCTTT. As protein: CASREAILAEAFF.